This TCR beta chain was sequenced during a study of cytomegalovirus exposure and HLA in healthy donors. Across the whole study: Genetic ancestry analysis placed over 65% of the 400 or so donors that were genotyped in the Caucasian-associated cluster.

The PCR contained 60 Vbeta and 13 Jbeta primers. Only in-frame clones appear in the TCRdb table, and some are missing; sequencing was by immunoSEQ multiplex PCR. The data show approximately 220,000 clones, with around 80% seen just once and 6% held by the top ten. General observations from the study: In an earlier analysis, productive rearrangement rates for most beta V segments clustered near 87% or 30%. By HLA locus, TCR association rates varied in a later analysis, with DRB1 showing the most and HLA-C the fewest. CMV antigen specificity of three CMV-associated chains was confirmed in vitro.

Germline CDR1 reads MNHGY; CDR2 reads SAAAGT. V was pared by 5 bases and J by 8 bases, with 10 bases of the junction left unmatched. This CDR3 has 15 amino acids. The sample holds one count of this clone. Its specificity is unknown. The sequencing sample was made of PBMCs. The chain recombines TRBV6-8 with TRBJ2-2; TRBD1 agrees at 8 bases. The sequence was obtained from a middle-aged man in good health and CMV-seropositive. The CDR3 DNA reads as TGTGCCAGCAGTCGACCGGGACAGGTCTCTGGGGAGCTGTTTTTT. Residues: CASSRPGQVSGELFF.